This TCR beta chain comes out of a study of T cell changes during pregnancy in multiple sclerosis. Only in-frame clones appear in the TCRdb table, and some are missing; sequencing was by immunoSEQ multiplex PCR. In the table there are 45,000 to 55,000 clones, nearly 95% of which are singletons. This receptor was taken from a female donor with multiple sclerosis, enrolled in a pregnancy study. Sequenced here: peripheral blood, sampled after pregnancy.

CDR3 nucleotides: TGTGCCAGCACTATAGGGGCTAGCACAGATACGCAGTATTTT. It encodes CASTIGASTDTQYF. The chain recombines TRBV27 with TRBJ2-3; maybe TRBD1 (5 bases). V was pared by 7 bases and J by 0 bases, with 11 bases between. The CDR3 is 14 amino acids. Germline V gene lookup returns CDR1 MNHEY and CDR2 SMNVEV (reference sequence).